This T cell receptor (beta chain) was profiled in a study of control samples from healthy donors and cancer patients (dated by TCRdb to 2018 to 2021). CDR1 MNHEY and CDR2 SVGEGT are derived from the germline V gene. The CDR3 spans 17 residues, from the cysteine through the phenylalanine. The retained sequence is limited to the CDR3, 51 bases, with the frame set at the first base. Cut back by 3 bases and 0 bases, the V and J ends lie 16 bases apart. The library was prepared using the immunoSEQ multiplex PCR assay. The immuneACCESS repertoire file appears here via TCRdb, limited to in-frame rearrangements. These files lack a portion of the clones; in checked studies, under half of the deficit traces to unresolved V genes, and the cause of the others is not known. In this sample the table shows roughly 120,000 clones, 88% of which occur a single time. The ten largest clones take up 3.5% to 4.5% of the sample.

As to this clone: The antigen it binds to is not known. No clone much larger than this one lies a single base away; base qualities are absent.

The sequence came from an older woman with lung cancer. The rearrangement combines TRBV6-2 or TRBV6-3 with TRBJ2-3, with a weak D call of TRBD2 (7 bases match). Source material: PBMCs. The DNA sequence is given as TGTGCCAGCAGTTATCCGGGGGGCGAAAGGAGCACAGATACGCAGTATTTT. This codes for CASSYPGGERSTDTQYF.